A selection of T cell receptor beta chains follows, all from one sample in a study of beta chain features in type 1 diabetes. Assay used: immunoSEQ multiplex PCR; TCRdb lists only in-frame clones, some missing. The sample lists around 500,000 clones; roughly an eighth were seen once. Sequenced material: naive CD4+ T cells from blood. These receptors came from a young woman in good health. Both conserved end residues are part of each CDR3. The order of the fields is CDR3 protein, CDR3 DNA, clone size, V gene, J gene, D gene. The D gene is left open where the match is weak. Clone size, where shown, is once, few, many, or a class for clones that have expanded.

cdr3_aa: CASSLAGNYGYTF; cdr3_nt: TGTGCCAGCAGCTTGGCCGGGAACTATGGCTACACCTTC; clone_size: once; v_call: TRBV5-6; j_call: TRBJ1-2; d_call: NA
cdr3_aa: CATSSDPGREQFF; cdr3_nt: TGTGCCACCAGCAGCGACCCCGGAAGGGAGCAGTTCTTC; clone_size: few; v_call: TRBV15; j_call: TRBJ2-1; d_call: NA
cdr3_aa: CASSLGQANILFF; cdr3_nt: TGTGCCAGCAGCCTGGGACAGGCAAACATTCTGTTTTTT; clone_size: NA; v_call: TRBV7-9; j_call: TRBJ1-4; d_call: TRBD1
cdr3_aa: CASSRGLLRLGETQYF; cdr3_nt: TGTGCCAGCAGCCGTGGACTCCTAAGACTAGGGGAGACCCAGTACTTC; clone_size: NA; v_call: TRBV5-4; j_call: TRBJ2-5; d_call: NA
cdr3_aa: CATSRVGLAQETQYF; cdr3_nt: TGTGCCACCAGCAGAGTCGGACTAGCTCAAGAGACCCAGTACTTC; clone_size: NA; v_call: TRBV15; j_call: TRBJ2-5; d_call: TRBD2
cdr3_aa: CSAGVDIQYF; cdr3_nt: TGCAGCGCCGGGGTGGACATTCAGTACTTC; clone_size: many; v_call: TRBV29-1; j_call: TRBJ2-4; d_call: NA
cdr3_aa: CSVEVPPVGYTF; cdr3_nt: TGCAGCGTTGAAGTCCCCCCGGTCGGCTACACCTTC; clone_size: NA; v_call: TRBV29-1; j_call: TRBJ1-2; d_call: NA
cdr3_aa: CASSSRGRETQYF; cdr3_nt: TGTGCCAGCAGCAGCAGGGGGCGAGAGACCCAGTACTTC; clone_size: NA; v_call: TRBV7-2; j_call: TRBJ2-5; d_call: TRBD1
cdr3_aa: CASSYPGPWAETQYF; cdr3_nt: TGCGCCAGCAGCTATCCGGGACCCTGGGCGGAGACCCAGTACTTC; clone_size: NA; v_call: TRBV5-1; j_call: TRBJ2-5; d_call: NA
cdr3_aa: CASSKAPTGTDNYGYTF; cdr3_nt: TGTGCCAGCAGCAAAGCCCCGACCGGGACGGACAACTATGGCTACACCTTC; clone_size: few; v_call: TRBV21-1; j_call: TRBJ1-2; d_call: NA
cdr3_aa: CASSLTSRSYNEQFF; cdr3_nt: TGTGCCAGCAGCTTAACTAGCCGCTCCTACAATGAGCAGTTCTTC; clone_size: few; v_call: TRBV7-2; j_call: TRBJ2-1; d_call: NA
cdr3_aa: CSAGTANYGYTF; cdr3_nt: TGCAGCGCTGGGACAGCAAACTATGGCTACACCTTC; clone_size: few; v_call: TRBV29-1; j_call: TRBJ1-2; d_call: TRBD1
cdr3_aa: CASSPRRGIRFF; cdr3_nt: TGTGCCAGCAGCCCCCGGAGGGGTATTCGGTTCTTC; clone_size: NA; v_call: TRBV14; j_call: TRBJ2-1; d_call: NA
cdr3_aa: CASSPLAGGSTDTQYF; cdr3_nt: TGTGCCAGCTCACCGCTAGCGGGGGGTTCCACAGATACGCAGTATTTT; clone_size: NA; v_call: TRBV18; j_call: TRBJ2-3; d_call: TRBD2
cdr3_aa: CASSFGTGVFGETQYF; cdr3_nt: TGTGCCAGCAGCTTCGGGACAGGGGTTTTCGGAGAGACCCAGTACTTC; clone_size: NA; v_call: TRBV7-9; j_call: TRBJ2-5; d_call: TRBD1
cdr3_aa: CASRFPAAGDEAQYF; cdr3_nt: TGTGCCAGCAGATTCCCGGCAGCGGGGGATGAGGCCCAGTACTTC; clone_size: few; v_call: TRBV5-6; j_call: TRBJ2-5; d_call: TRBD2
cdr3_aa: CASSLKIYYGYTF; cdr3_nt: TGTGCCAGCAGTCTAAAGATTTACTATGGCTACACCTTC; clone_size: few; v_call: TRBV28; j_call: TRBJ1-2; d_call: NA
cdr3_aa: CASSPPGLAGEKQYF; cdr3_nt: TGTGCCAGCTCACCACCCGGACTAGCGGGAGAGAAGCAGTACTTC; clone_size: NA; v_call: TRBV18; j_call: TRBJ2-7; d_call: TRBD2
cdr3_aa: CASSECPRDGTDTQYF; cdr3_nt: TGTGCCAGCAGTGAATGCCCCCGGGATGGCACAGATACGCAGTATTTT; clone_size: few; v_call: TRBV25-1; j_call: TRBJ2-3; d_call: NA
cdr3_aa: CASEPKGGSDTQYF; cdr3_nt: TGTGCCAGCGAGCCCAAGGGGGGGTCAGATACGCAGTATTTT; clone_size: NA; v_call: TRBV7-2; j_call: TRBJ2-3; d_call: NA
cdr3_aa: CAWSEGQVFDYGYTF; cdr3_nt: TGTGCCTGGAGTGAAGGGCAGGTCTTTGACTATGGCTACACCTTC; clone_size: NA; v_call: TRBV30; j_call: TRBJ1-2; d_call: NA
cdr3_aa: CASSTAGVLTYNEQFF; cdr3_nt: TGTGCCAGCAGTACGGCGGGGGTATTAACCTACAATGAGCAGTTCTTC; clone_size: NA; v_call: TRBV7-2; j_call: TRBJ2-1; d_call: TRBD2
cdr3_aa: CSVGRGGFQTQYF; cdr3_nt: TGCAGCGTTGGGAGGGGGGGCTTTCAGACCCAGTACTTC; clone_size: few; v_call: TRBV29-1; j_call: TRBJ2-5; d_call: NA
cdr3_aa: CASSLVSSGPSYEQYF; cdr3_nt: TGTGCCAGCAGCTTAGTTTCTAGCGGACCCTCCTACGAGCAGTACTTC; clone_size: NA; v_call: TRBV7-2; j_call: TRBJ2-7; d_call: TRBD2
cdr3_aa: CASSLVRRGQGAGETQYF; cdr3_nt: TGTGCCAGCAGCTTAGTTCGCCGCGGACAGGGGGCCGGGGAGACCCAGTACTTC; clone_size: few; v_call: TRBV11-2; j_call: TRBJ2-5; d_call: TRBD1
cdr3_aa: CASSLTGVGANVLTF; cdr3_nt: TGTGCCAGCAGCCTGACAGGGGTTGGGGCCAACGTCCTGACTTTC; clone_size: NA; v_call: TRBV14; j_call: TRBJ2-6; d_call: TRBD1
cdr3_aa: CASSPGSLNTEAFF; cdr3_nt: TGTGCCAGCTCTCCCGGGAGCCTGAACACTGAAGCTTTCTTT; clone_size: NA; v_call: TRBV18; j_call: TRBJ1-1; d_call: NA
cdr3_aa: CASSLINRGGETQYF; cdr3_nt: TGTGCCAGCAGCTTGATAAATCGGGGAGGGGAGACCCAGTACTTC; clone_size: NA; v_call: TRBV7-6; j_call: TRBJ2-5; d_call: TRBD2
cdr3_aa: CSAEGGAGENEQFF; cdr3_nt: TGCAGCGCCGAGGGTGGAGCGGGAGAGAATGAGCAGTTCTTC; clone_size: few; v_call: TRBV29-1; j_call: TRBJ2-1; d_call: TRBD2
cdr3_aa: CASSLKFSGRWTGELFF; cdr3_nt: TGTGCCAGCAGTTTAAAGTTTAGCGGGAGGTGGACCGGGGAGCTGTTTTTT; clone_size: NA; v_call: TRBV27; j_call: TRBJ2-2; d_call: TRBD2
cdr3_aa: CASNLGGEQFF; cdr3_nt: TGTGCCAGCAACCTGGGGGGTGAGCAGTTCTTC; clone_size: few; v_call: TRBV28; j_call: TRBJ2-1; d_call: NA
cdr3_aa: CASSQDPPGQSVGELFF; cdr3_nt: TGTGCCAGCAGCCAAGATCCACCGGGACAGTCGGTCGGGGAGCTGTTTTTT; clone_size: few; v_call: TRBV14; j_call: TRBJ2-2; d_call: TRBD1